The 21 T cell receptor beta chains reported below all come from one sample, sequenced in a study of long-term antiretroviral therapy in people with HIV. A v3.0 immunoSEQ assay was performed at survey level. The method was immunoSEQ multiplex PCR; TCRdb's version includes in-frame clones alone and lacks a portion of them. The data hold 20,000 to 25,000 clones, with around nine tenths observed a single time. Sample: unsorted PBMCs, taken 0.6 years after starting antiretroviral therapy. All receptors derive from a man in his 60s with HIV.

The chain links TRBV7-2 to TRBJ2-3, with D uncertain. CDR1 is SGHTA and CDR2 is FQGNSA in the germline V gene. The CDR3 is 14 amino acids. V was trimmed by 0 bases and J by 2 bases, leaving 6 bases between them. In DNA, the CDR3 is TGTGCCAGCAGCTTAGCCAGGAACACAGATACGCAGTATTTT. Its translation: CASSLARNTDTQYF.

The V and J genes are TRBV5-1 and TRBJ2-5, with 7 bases lining up with TRBD2. Germline CDR1 SGHRS, CDR2 YFSETQ. V gave up 6 bases and J gave up 1 base; unmatched junction bases: 6. The CDR3 covers 14 residues. The CDR3 here is CASTSGGGQETQYF. CDR3 sequence (DNA): TGCGCCAGCACATCCGGCGGGGGCCAAGAGACCCAGTACTTC. Supplemented by reference TRBV5-1 and TRBJ2-5, the full variable domain reads KAGVTQTPRYLIKTRGQQVTLSCSPISGHRSVSWYQQTPGQGLQFLFEYFSETQRNKGNFPGRFSGRQFSNSRSEMNVSTLELGDSALYLCASTSGGGQETQYFGPGTRLLVL.

This clone was counted a single time. The rearrangement links TRBV6-5 to TRBJ2-7; 9 bases map to TRBD1. Unmatched junction bases numbered 11, after V lost 8 bases and J lost 6 bases. Germline loops: CDR1 MNHEY, CDR2 SVGAGI. The CDR3 has 14 amino acids. This CDR3 reads CASSSGTGRFEQYF. The CDR3 DNA sequence: TGTGCCAGCTCTTCCGGGACAGGGCGTTTCGAGCAGTACTTC.

The table lists this clone with a count of one. The gene calls are TRBV15 and TRBJ1-2, with D unclear. Germline V CDR1 and CDR2: LNHNV, YYDKDF (reference sequence). The germline V and J ends were trimmed by 1 base and 6 bases, with 9 bases remaining between them. The CDR3 spans 13 residues. The CDR3 coding sequence is TGTGCCACCAGCAGAGCTAGACGCGATGGCTACACCTTC. Its protein is CATSRARRDGYTF.

This clone was observed a single time. The chain has TRBV9 and TRBJ1-5; 9 bases fit TRBD1. The CDR3 is 14 residues long. V lost 3 bases, J lost 7 bases, and 5 bases stayed unmatched. Germline V gene lookup returns CDR1 SGDLS and CDR2 YYNGEE. As DNA, the CDR3 is TGTGCCAGCAGCGGGACAGGGGATATCCAGCCCCAGCATTTT. Translation: CASSGTGDIQPQHF.

This clone appeared a few times. The rearrangement uses TRBV28 and TRBJ1-2, with D perhaps matching TRBD1 (5 bases). The CDR3 runs 12 residues. CDR1 MDHEN and CDR2 SYDVKM come from the germline V gene. Trimming took 6 bases from V and 9 from J, leaving 14 bases between them. The DNA for the CDR3 is TGTGCCAGCAGAGCAGGGTCCCTTAGCTACACCTTC. Protein: CASRAGSLSYTF.

This clone occurred a few times. The V and J genes are TRBV18 and TRBJ1-2, with a tentative D call TRBD1 (6 bases). This CDR3 has 15 residues. Deletions cut 1 base from V and 3 bases from J, with 12 bases between. Per germline, CDR1 KGHSH and CDR2 LQKENI. The CDR3 coding sequence is TGTGCCAGCTCACCACTGGCAGGGGATCACTATGGCTACACCTTC. This codes for CASSPLAGDHYGYTF.

The J gene is TRBJ2-3, the V gene TRBV23-1, with 7 bases identical to TRBD2. TRBV23-1 is an ORF for which the function is uncertain. Unmatched junction bases numbered 6, after V lost 0 bases and J lost 3 bases. The CDR3 length is 16 residues. The CDR3 DNA sequence: TGCGCCAGCAGTCAATCGCCAGCGGGGATAACAGATACGCAGTATTTT. Protein: CASSQSPAGITDTQYF.

The rearrangement uses TRBV7-3 and TRBJ2-3; D is ambiguous. This CDR3 comprises 15 residues. Germline CDR1 SGHTA, CDR2 FQGTGA. The V gene lost 0 bases and the J gene lost 11 bases, with 18 bases spanning the gap. The CDR3 loop is CASSLTGQIYDLQYF. CDR3 DNA: TGTGCCAGCAGCTTAACAGGGCAAATTTACGATTTGCAGTATTTT.

This chain connects TRBV6-5 to TRBJ2-6; D unclear. This CDR3 has 16 amino acids. Germline V gene data show CDR1 as MNHEY and CDR2 as SVGAGI. With 6 bases removed from V and 3 bases from J, the gap between germline ends came to 15 bases. CDR3 nucleotide sequence: TGTGCCAGCAGCTACAATGGCGCATTTGGGGCCAACGTCCTGACTTTC. Translated, it gives CASSYNGAFGANVLTF.

The V call is TRBV18, the J call TRBJ2-1; possibly TRBD2 for D (5 bases). The CDR3 is 15 residues long. Germline V gene lookup returns CDR1 KGHSH and CDR2 LQKENI. Deletions cut 3 bases from V and 6 bases from J, with 15 bases between. The CDR3 sequence: CASSPLVRERNEQFF. CDR3 nucleotides: TGTGCCAGCTCACCGCTGGTGAGGGAACGCAATGAGCAGTTCTTC.

This chain links TRBV10-2 with TRBJ2-5, with 7 positions matching TRBD1. The end of the DNA fits TRBJ2-7 better, so the J call may be wrong. The germline gives CDR1 WSHSY, CDR2 SAAADI. The CDR3 totals 13 residues. The DNA for the CDR3 is TGCGCCACCCTGGGACAGAGCTCCTACGAGCAGTACTTC. This translates into CATLGQSSYEQYF.

This chain uses TRBV7-2 with TRBJ2-7; 8 bases match TRBD2. Trimming removed 9 bases from V and 0 bases from J; junction bases left unmatched: 7. The CDR3 is made up of 14 amino acids. Germline V gene data show CDR1 as SGHTA and CDR2 as FQGNSA. The CDR3 sequence: CASKRGTSSYEQYF. In DNA form, the CDR3 reads TGTGCCAGTAAGCGGGGGACCAGCTCCTACGAGCAGTACTTC.

V usage is TRBV18 and J usage is TRBJ2-1; D is possibly TRBD2 (5 bases). Per the germline V gene, CDR1 is KGHSH and CDR2 is LQKENI. V gave up 2 bases and J gave up 4 bases, with 12 bases separating them. CDR3 length: 15 amino acids. This CDR3 reads CASSPRTGGYNEQFF. The DNA of the CDR3 is TGTGCCAGCTCACCAAGGACTGGCGGTTACAATGAGCAGTTCTTC. Looking up the rest from reference TRBV18 and TRBJ2-1 gives the full variable domain: NAGVMQNPRHLVRRRGQEARLRCSPMKGHSHVYWYRQLPEEGLKFMVYLQKENIIDESGMPKERFSAEFPKEGPSILRIQQVVRGDSAAYFCASSPRTGGYNEQFFGPGTRLTVL.

The chain links TRBV7-9 to TRBJ1-2, with TRBD1 matching over 9 bases. Trimming removed 1 base from V and 8 bases from J; junction bases left unmatched: 5. CDR1 SEHNR and CDR2 FQNEAQ come from the germline V gene (reference sequence). The CDR3 is 14 residues long. CDR3 sequence: CASSLESQGAGYTF. In nucleotides, the CDR3 is TGTGCCAGCAGCTTAGAGTCACAGGGGGCGGGCTACACCTTC.

The chain has TRBV19 and TRBJ1-1; the D is unclear. This CDR3 spans 14 amino acids. Trimming removed 1 base from V and 3 bases from J, with 9 bases in between. CDR1 LNHDA and CDR2 SQIVND come from the germline V gene (reference sequence). CDR3 in DNA: TGTGCCAGTAGTATAGGCCAGGTCTACACTGAAGCTTTCTTT. Its translation is CASSIGQVYTEAFF.

This chain uses TRBV6-5 with TRBJ2-1; D not certain. The V end lost 3 bases, the J end lost 4 bases, and 10 bases lay between the germline ends. From germline, CDR1 is MNHEY and CDR2 SVGAGI. The CDR3 is made up of 14 amino acids. The CDR3 bases are TGTGCCAGCAGTTATATTTCAGCGTACAATGAGCAGTTCTTC. Protein: CASSYISAYNEQFF.

This rearrangement joins TRBV9 to TRBJ2-7, with 8 nucleotides matching TRBD1. CDR1 and CDR2 from the germline V gene are SGDLS and YYNGEE. V dropped 4 bases and J dropped 3; count of bases not matched to a gene: 9. The CDR3 loop spans 15 amino acids. CDR3 DNA: TGTGCCAGCAGCCCTACCGGGACAGGATTCTACGAGCAGTACTTC. Residues: CASSPTGTGFYEQYF.

V and J are TRBV6-5 and TRBJ1-1, with D perhaps matching TRBD1 (5 bases). Trimming cost V 0 bases and J 5 bases, with 10 bases left between them. CDR1 is MNHEY, CDR2 SVGAGI, per germline. This CDR3 is 14 amino acids long. The CDR3 sequence: CASSYSGWTTEAFF. The CDR3 DNA reads TGTGCCAGCAGTTACTCGGGATGGACAACTGAAGCTTTCTTT.

This chain links TRBV11-1 with TRBJ2-5; 7 nucleotides match TRBD2. Trimming cost V 1 base and J 3 bases; bases outside gene matches: 5. CDR3 length: 15 residues. CDR1 and CDR2 (germline): SGHAT, FQDESV (reference sequence). This CDR3 reads CASSLVGGREETQYF. CDR3 nucleotides: TGTGCCAGCAGCTTAGTGGGAGGGCGAGAAGAGACCCAGTACTTC.

This clone was seen only once. The rearrangement uses TRBV30 and TRBJ2-1; 10 bases line up with TRBD2. Trimming at V came to 7 bases and at J to 10 bases, leaving 7 bases not matched to a gene. The CDR3 consists of 12 residues. Germline lookup yields CDR1 GTSNPN and CDR2 SVGIG (reference sequence). The CDR3 DNA is TGTGCCTCCCCCTTAGCGGGAGGAGAGCAGTTCTTC. Residues: CASPLAGGEQFF.